In this sample, the clone carrying this TCR beta chain turned up many times. The data belong to a study of T cells in Graves' hyperthyroidism and ophthalmopathy. The germline CDR1 and CDR2 sequences are SGHKS and YYEKEE (reference sequence). The CDR3 sequence is 15 residues long. V lost 0 bases, J lost 3 bases, and 13 bases lay in between. The TCR beta CDR3 regions underwent amplification using RNA transcripts as the source. Primed by the HTBI set, a first-round RT-PCR was run on the TCR CDR3. TCRdb independently ran MiXCR on the multiplex PCR reads; one entry per CDR3 protein. The data hold under 350,000 distinct CDR3 sequences, with roughly 15% observed a single time.

The clonotype was recovered from a woman between 40 and 50 years old with Graves' hyperthyroidism. The chain couples TRBV5-5 to TRBJ2-7; TRBD1 or TRBD2 may be the D gene (6 bases each). Sequences were obtained from blood. The CDR3 nucleotides read TGTGCCAGCAGCTTGGAGAGGGGGGATTTCTACGAGCAGTACTTC. Amino acid sequence: CASSLERGDFYEQYF.